The source of this T cell receptor beta chain is a study of T cell responses to AZD1222 COVID-19 vaccine. This CDR3 contains 16 residues. Germline V gene data show CDR1 as SGHDT and CDR2 as YYEEEE. Between the trimmed V and J ends, which lost 1 base and 4 bases, there was a span of 15 bases. Profiled with immunoSEQ multiplex PCR; TCRdb holds only in-frame clones, not every one. Of about 150,000 clones in the sample, around 85% are singletons; the top ten hold 6.9%. Study-level findings and limits: Distributed over spike, vaccine-associated CD4 TCRs predominated at 160-218 and 743-854. Among the donors, most were white British and more were female, and clonal diversity was possibly underestimated.

This clone has a handful of counts. Its antigen is not identified. The sequenced sample was peripheral blood, obtained after recovery from COVID-19. The V call is TRBV5-6, the J call TRBJ1-3, with a possible D match to TRBD1 (5 bases). The receptor was derived from an adult who had recovered from COVID-19. This CDR3 is CASSLTGAQRGNTIYF. DNA of the CDR3: TGTGCCAGCAGCTTGACTGGGGCCCAAAGGGGAAACACCATATATTTT.